This passage covers 27 T cell receptor beta chains from one sample sequenced in a study of identical twins. MiXCR was run by TCRdb on the 5' RACE reads, yielding one entry per CDR3 protein. Of a few hundred thousand distinct CDR3 sequences listed, about 11% are singletons. The sequencing sample was made of memory T cells sorted from blood. These receptors all stem from a man aged 45-65 years in good health.

This clonotype was detected many times. This rearrangement joins TRBV7-9 to TRBJ1-5, with no clear D. This CDR3 has 13 residues. Germline V gene lookup returns CDR1 SEHNR and CDR2 FQNEAQ (reference sequence). V was trimmed by 5 bases and J by 3 bases, leaving 8 bases between them. The CDR3 nucleotides read TGTGCCAGCAGCCCTGGGGTCAATCAGCCCCAGCATTTT. Translation: CASSPGVNQPQHF.

This clonotype was seen a few times. The gene calls are TRBV20-1 and TRBJ2-7; 9 nucleotides line up with TRBD2. Germline loops: CDR1 DFQATT, CDR2 SNEGSKA (reference sequence). V lost 5 bases, J lost 1 base, and 6 bases stayed unmatched. CDR3 length: 14 residues. The DNA of the CDR3 is TGCAGTGCTTACCCGACTAGCGGATCCTACGAGCAGTACTTC. This sequence encodes CSAYPTSGSYEQYF.

The chain carries TRBV6-1 and TRBJ2-7, with D tentatively TRBD2 (6 bases). CDR1 MNHNS and CDR2 SASEGT come from the germline V gene. CDR3 length equals 13 residues. Trimming stripped 7 bases from V and 0 bases from J, with 10 bases between. The CDR3 loop is CASTAAGSYEQYF. DNA of the CDR3: TGTGCCAGCACCGCAGCGGGCTCCTACGAGCAGTACTTC.

This clonotype was observed a handful of times. This chain connects TRBV7-9 to TRBJ2-1, with 13 positions matching TRBD2. V shed 4 bases and J 9 bases; nucleotides not matched to a gene: 6. The CDR3 contains 15 residues. Looked up from germline, CDR1 is SEHNR and CDR2 is FQNEAQ (reference sequence). This CDR3 reads CASSYPGLAGSEQFF. DNA for the CDR3: TGTGCCAGCAGCTACCCGGGACTAGCGGGATCTGAGCAGTTCTTC.

This clonotype was detected a few times. The V and J genes are TRBV20-1 and TRBJ1-6; D is undetermined. Germline V gene lookup returns CDR1 DFQATT and CDR2 SNEGSKA (reference sequence). This CDR3 spans 13 amino acids. Trimming left V 3 bases short and J 6 bases short, with 9 bases between. CDR3 residues: CSASPNSNSPLHF. CDR3 DNA: TGCAGTGCTAGCCCGAACAGTAATTCACCCCTCCACTTT.

V usage is TRBV12-3 or TRBV12-4 and J usage is TRBJ2-2; D might be TRBD1 (5 bases). The CDR3 loop spans 15 amino acids. The V and J ends lost 5 bases and 5 bases respectively, with 15 bases between them. For the CDR3, the DNA is TGTGCCAGCAGTAATACGCCGCAGGGAACCGGGGAGCTGTTTTTT. Its translation is CASSNTPQGTGELFF.

The chain is built from TRBV7-2 and TRBJ1-5, with unresolved D. Germline assignment: CDR1 SGHTA and CDR2 FQGNSA. Between the trimmed V and J ends, which lost 0 bases and 5 bases, there was a span of 11 bases. This CDR3 is built from 15 residues. CDR3 amino acids: CASSLARGSYQPQHF. CDR3 in DNA: TGTGCCAGCAGCTTAGCGCGAGGGTCCTATCAGCCCCAGCATTTT.

The CDR3 protein is CASSYGHSTEAFF. The CDR3 coding sequence is TGTGCCAGCAGTTACGGGCATAGCACTGAAGCTTTCTTT. This chain links TRBV6-5 with TRBJ1-1, with D unresolved. The CDR3 runs 13 residues. The germline V gene encodes CDR1 MNHEY and CDR2 SVGAGI. V gave up 2 bases and J gave up 4 bases, with 8 bases separating them.

This clonotype was observed a handful of times. This sequence joins TRBV7-2 and TRBJ2-5; D unresolved. V gave up 2 bases and J gave up 5 bases, with 3 bases separating them. The germline CDR1 and CDR2 sequences are SGHTA and FQGNSA. The CDR3 runs 11 residues. DNA for the CDR3: TGTGCCAGCAGCTTAATCGAGACCCAGTACTTC. It is translated as CASSLIETQYF.

This clonotype showed up just a few times. This rearrangement joins TRBV7-2 to TRBJ2-2; unclear D gene. CDR3 length: 13 amino acids. Trimming shortened V by 5 bases and J by 3 bases, and 7 bases separated the two germline ends. Looked up from germline, CDR1 is SGHTA and CDR2 is FQGNSA. The CDR3 here is CASSLRYTGELFF. CDR3 DNA: TGTGCCAGCAGCCTGCGATACACCGGGGAGCTGTTTTTT.

The chain links TRBV5-1 to TRBJ2-3, with D perhaps matching TRBD2 (6 bases). Germline CDR1 SGHRS, CDR2 YFSETQ. The CDR3 extends over 16 amino acids. V lost 0 bases and J 3 bases, leaving 14 bases between the germline ends. The CDR3 DNA reads TGCGCCAGCAGCTTGGCATGGGGAGGCAGGACAGATACGCAGTATTTT. This sequence encodes CASSLAWGGRTDTQYF.

This clonotype was counted only a few times. DNA of the CDR3: TGCGCCAGCAGCCAAGTATTTCTGGGGGGGGGAGATGAGCAGTTCTTC. This codes for CASSQVFLGGGDEQFF. The chain has TRBV4-3 and TRBJ2-1, with TRBD2 matching over 7 bases. This CDR3 is built from 16 residues. Germline V gives CDR1 LGHNA, CDR2 YSLEER. With V trimmed by 1 base and J by 8 bases, 11 bases remained unmatched.

This clonotype was counted a few times. The chain is built from TRBV24-1 and TRBJ2-2, with 12 bases identical to TRBD1. The CDR3 has 16 amino acids. V lost 2 bases, J lost 4 bases, and 1 base stayed unmatched. Germline CDR1 reads KGHDR; CDR2 reads SFDVKD. CDR3 bases: TGTGCCACCAGTGATTCGGGACAGGGGGCCACCGGGGAGCTGTTTTTT. Translating it yields CATSDSGQGATGELFF.

The V gene is TRBV4-3, the J gene TRBJ1-4, with 7 bases matching TRBD1. Trimming at V came to 0 bases and at J to 7 bases, leaving 11 bases not matched to a gene. The length of the CDR3 is 17 residues. CDR1 and CDR2 (germline): LGHNA, YSLEER. The CDR3 sequence: CASSQDFRRGRSEKLFF. The CDR3 nucleotides are TGCGCCAGCAGCCAAGATTTTCGGAGGGGGCGCAGTGAAAAACTGTTTTTT.

This clonotype was recorded a few times. The chain employs TRBV9 and TRBJ1-4, with D uncertain. The CDR3 consists of 12 residues. Trimming took off 0 bases at V and 7 bases at J, with 4 bases between the two ends. In germline, CDR1 is SGDLS, CDR2 YYNGEE. CDR3 sequence: CASSVAGEKLFF. As DNA, the CDR3 is TGTGCCAGCAGCGTAGCAGGTGAAAAACTGTTTTTT. Using reference TRBV9 and TRBJ1-4 for the parts outside the CDR3, the full variable domain is DSGVTQTPKHLITATGQRVTLRCSPRSGDLSVYWYQQSLDQGLQFLIQYYNGEERAKGNILERFSAQQFPDLHSELNLSSLELGDSALYFCASSVAGEKLFFGSGTQLSVL.

This clonotype appeared many times. The J gene is TRBJ1-1, the V gene TRBV28; D perhaps matches TRBD1 (5 bases). The CDR3 sequence is 14 residues long. V was shortened by 5 bases and J by 2 bases, with 12 bases between the two germline ends. Germline values: CDR1 MDHEN, CDR2 SYDVKM. In DNA form, the CDR3 reads TGTGCCAGCAGTCCTCGGGGGAAAAACACTGAAGCTTTCTTT. This codes for CASSPRGKNTEAFF. The whole variable domain, remainder taken from reference TRBV28 and TRBJ1-1, is DVKVTQSSRYLVKRTGEKVFLECVQDMDHENMFWYRQDPGLGLRLIYFSYDVKMKEKGDIPEGYSVSREKKERFSLILESASTNQTSMYLCASSPRGKNTEAFFGQGTRLTVV.

V gene TRBV12-5 combines with J gene TRBJ2-1, with D perhaps TRBD1 (6 bases). From germline, CDR1 is LGHNT and CDR2 FRNRAP. CDR3 length: 11 residues. V gave up 6 bases and J gave up 13 bases, with 13 bases separating them. In DNA form, the CDR3 reads TGTGCTAGTGGGATGGGACAAAACCAGTTCTTC. Its translation is CASGMGQNQFF.

Many counts were recorded for this clonotype. The chain links TRBV4-3 to TRBJ2-1, with 10 bases fitting TRBD2. CDR3 length equals 20 residues. Unmatched junction bases numbered 11, after V lost 0 bases and J lost 0 bases. Germline-derived CDR1 and CDR2 are LGHNA and YSLEER. The CDR3 region is CASSQDWVAGGYSSYNEQFF. The CDR3 coding sequence is TGCGCCAGCAGCCAAGATTGGGTAGCGGGAGGATATAGCTCCTACAATGAGCAGTTCTTC.

The chain employs TRBV5-1 and TRBJ1-1; D call uncertain. Germline V lookup: CDR1 SGHRS, CDR2 YFSETQ. This CDR3 is 14 amino acids long. The germline V and J ends were trimmed by 4 bases and 1 base, with 11 bases remaining between them. The chain's CDR3 is CASSAARGNTEAFF. As DNA, the CDR3 is TGCGCCAGCAGCGCCGCGCGGGGGAACACTGAAGCTTTCTTT.

This clonotype was seen at least ten times. Written as DNA, the CDR3 is TGTGCCAGCTCACCGACGGGACAGATCTTCAACACCGGGGAGCTGTTTTTT. Residues: CASSPTGQIFNTGELFF. V usage is TRBV18 and J usage is TRBJ2-2, with 7 bases lining up with TRBD1. CDR1 KGHSH and CDR2 LQKENI come from the germline V gene. This CDR3 region has 17 residues. J gave up 2 bases and V 3 bases, and 9 bases lay outside the gene matches.

This clonotype was recorded many times. The rearrangement uses TRBV7-8 and TRBJ2-7; D is possibly TRBD2 (5 bases). Trimming took 3 bases from V and 4 from J, leaving 16 bases between them. The CDR3 contains 15 residues. Germline CDR1 SGHVS, CDR2 FQNEAQ. The DNA for the CDR3 is TGTGCCAGCAGCTTCGGACTCTCTTTTGAGTACGAGCAGTACTTC. Its protein is CASSFGLSFEYEQYF.

The rearrangement joins TRBV27 to TRBJ1-1, with D unresolved. Germline CDR1 reads MNHEY; CDR2 reads SMNVEV (reference sequence). The CDR3 has 14 amino acids. Trimming took 5 bases from V and 3 from J, leaving 13 bases between them. CDR3 protein: CASSPLRGDTEAFF. The DNA of the CDR3 is TGTGCCAGCAGTCCCCTCCGGGGTGACACTGAAGCTTTCTTT.

This clonotype was recorded at least ten times. The CDR3 here is CASSSGRGLLSRLNTEAFF. In DNA, the CDR3 is TGCGCCAGCAGCTCCGGGCGTGGATTGTTATCCCGGCTGAACACTGAAGCTTTCTTT. The rearrangement uses TRBV5-1 and TRBJ1-1; D gene uncertain. CDR3 length: 19 amino acids. Trimming took off 3 bases at V and 0 bases at J, with 24 bases between the two ends. Germline V gene lookup returns CDR1 SGHRS and CDR2 YFSETQ.

The gene calls are TRBV28 and TRBJ1-4; perhaps TRBD1 as D (6 bases). Germline CDR1 MDHEN, CDR2 SYDVKM. CDR3 size: 16 residues. Deletions cut 2 bases from V and 10 bases from J, with 20 bases between. The CDR3 protein is CASSLNPFLGGGKLFF. The CDR3 region has the DNA TGTGCCAGCAGTTTAAACCCATTTTTAGGGGGGGGAAAACTGTTTTTT. Using reference TRBV28 and TRBJ1-4 for the parts outside the CDR3, the full variable domain is DVKVTQSSRYLVKRTGEKVFLECVQDMDHENMFWYRQDPGLGLRLIYFSYDVKMKEKGDIPEGYSVSREKKERFSLILESASTNQTSMYLCASSLNPFLGGGKLFFGSGTQLSVL.

This clonotype has just a few counts. The chain has TRBV9 and TRBJ2-5; 7 nucleotides line up with TRBD1. The CDR3 runs 14 residues. V trimming: 2 bases; J trimming: 4 bases; junction bases outside the gene matches: 5. Germline loops: CDR1 SGDLS, CDR2 YYNGEE. The CDR3 spells CASSVRDSRETQYF. The CDR3 DNA is TGTGCCAGCAGCGTCCGGGACAGCAGAGAGACCCAGTACTTC.

The table lists this clonotype with a few counts. The chain links TRBV6-2 or TRBV6-3 to TRBJ2-7, with 9 bases lining up with TRBD2. The J segment lost 3 bases and the V segment lost 5 bases, leaving 8 bases of the junction unmatched. This CDR3 contains 15 residues. Germline V gene data show CDR1 as MNHEY and CDR2 as SVGEGT. For the CDR3, the DNA is TGTGCCAGCAGTCCCCTAGCGGGACGGGGCTACGAGCAGTACTTC. This codes for CASSPLAGRGYEQYF.

This rearrangement joins TRBV4-2 to TRBJ1-5; D not resolved. The ends were cut back, 1 base at V and 4 bases at J, with 17 bases in the middle. CDR1 is LGHNA, CDR2 YNFKEQ, per germline. The CDR3 loop spans 17 amino acids. DNA of the CDR3: TGTGCCAGCAGCCAAGCCCAACAAGGGTTTCCAAATCAGCCCCAGCATTTT. It encodes CASSQAQQGFPNQPQHF.